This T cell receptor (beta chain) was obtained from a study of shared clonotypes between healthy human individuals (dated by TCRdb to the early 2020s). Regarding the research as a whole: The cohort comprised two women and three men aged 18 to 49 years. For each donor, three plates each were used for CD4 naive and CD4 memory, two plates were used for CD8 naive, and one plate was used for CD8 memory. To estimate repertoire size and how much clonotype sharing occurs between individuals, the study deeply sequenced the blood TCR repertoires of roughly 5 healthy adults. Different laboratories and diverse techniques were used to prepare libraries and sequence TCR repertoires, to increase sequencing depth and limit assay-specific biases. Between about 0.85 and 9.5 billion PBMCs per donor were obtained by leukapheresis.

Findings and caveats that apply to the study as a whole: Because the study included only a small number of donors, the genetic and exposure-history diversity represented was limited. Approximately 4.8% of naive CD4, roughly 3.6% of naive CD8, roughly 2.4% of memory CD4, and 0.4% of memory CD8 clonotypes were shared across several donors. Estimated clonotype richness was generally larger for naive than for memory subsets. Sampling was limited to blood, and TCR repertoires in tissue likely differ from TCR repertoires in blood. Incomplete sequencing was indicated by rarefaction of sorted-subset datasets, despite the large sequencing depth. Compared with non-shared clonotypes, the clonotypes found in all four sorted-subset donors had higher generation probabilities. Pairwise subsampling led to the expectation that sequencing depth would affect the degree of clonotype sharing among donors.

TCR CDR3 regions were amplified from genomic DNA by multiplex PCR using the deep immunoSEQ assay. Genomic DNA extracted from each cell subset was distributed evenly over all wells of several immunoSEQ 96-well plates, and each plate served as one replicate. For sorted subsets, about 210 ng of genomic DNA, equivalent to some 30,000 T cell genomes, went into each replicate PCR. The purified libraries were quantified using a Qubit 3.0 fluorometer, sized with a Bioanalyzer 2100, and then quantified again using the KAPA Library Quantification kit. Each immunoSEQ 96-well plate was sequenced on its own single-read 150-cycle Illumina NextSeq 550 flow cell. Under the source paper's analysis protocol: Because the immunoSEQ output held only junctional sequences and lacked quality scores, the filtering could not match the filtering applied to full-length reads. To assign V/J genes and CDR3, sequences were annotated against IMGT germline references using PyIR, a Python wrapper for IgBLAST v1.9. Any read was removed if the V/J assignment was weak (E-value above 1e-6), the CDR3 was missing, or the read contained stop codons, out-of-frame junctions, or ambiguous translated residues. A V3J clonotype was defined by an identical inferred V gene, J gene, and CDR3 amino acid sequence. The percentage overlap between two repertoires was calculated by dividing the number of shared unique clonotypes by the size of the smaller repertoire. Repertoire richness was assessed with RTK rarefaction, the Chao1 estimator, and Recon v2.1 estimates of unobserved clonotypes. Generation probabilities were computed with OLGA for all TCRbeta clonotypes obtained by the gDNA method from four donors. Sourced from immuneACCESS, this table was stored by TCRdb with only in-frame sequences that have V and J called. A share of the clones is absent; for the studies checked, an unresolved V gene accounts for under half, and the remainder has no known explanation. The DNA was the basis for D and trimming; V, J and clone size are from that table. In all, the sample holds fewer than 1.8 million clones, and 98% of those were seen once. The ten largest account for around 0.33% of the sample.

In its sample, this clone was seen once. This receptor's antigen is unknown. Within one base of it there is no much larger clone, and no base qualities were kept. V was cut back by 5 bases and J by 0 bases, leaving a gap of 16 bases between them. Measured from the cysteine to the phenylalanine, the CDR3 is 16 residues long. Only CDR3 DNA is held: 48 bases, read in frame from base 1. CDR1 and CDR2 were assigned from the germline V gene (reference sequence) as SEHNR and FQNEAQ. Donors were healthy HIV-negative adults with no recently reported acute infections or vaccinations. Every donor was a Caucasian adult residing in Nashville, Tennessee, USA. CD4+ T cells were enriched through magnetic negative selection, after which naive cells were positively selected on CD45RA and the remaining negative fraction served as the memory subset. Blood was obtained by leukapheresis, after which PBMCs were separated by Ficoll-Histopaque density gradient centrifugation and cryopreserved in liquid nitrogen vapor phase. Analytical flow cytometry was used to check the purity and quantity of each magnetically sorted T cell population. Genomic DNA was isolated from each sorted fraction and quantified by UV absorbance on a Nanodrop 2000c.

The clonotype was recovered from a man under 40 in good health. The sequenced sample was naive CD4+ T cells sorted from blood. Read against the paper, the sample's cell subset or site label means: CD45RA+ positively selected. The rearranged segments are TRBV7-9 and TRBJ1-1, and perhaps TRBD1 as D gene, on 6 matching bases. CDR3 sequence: CASSNRDTRLNTEAFF. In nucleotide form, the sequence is TGTGCCAGCAGCAACCGGGACACCAGACTGAACACTGAAGCTTTCTTT.